This TCR beta chain was documented in a study of cytomegalovirus exposure and HLA in healthy donors. Study-wide results and limits: By a later analysis, the bulk of CMV-associated TCR beta chains appeared HLA-restricted. With high specificity and sensitivity, the classifier reportedly diagnosed cytomegalovirus status.

There were likely unrecorded immune exposures, though donors were nominally healthy when sampled. This clone appeared a few times. The target antigen is unknown. The PCR contained 60 Vbeta and 13 Jbeta primers. Sequenced by immunoSEQ multiplex PCR; TCRdb stores in-frame clones only, minus some. Of about 160,000 clones in the sample, roughly 82% are singletons; the top ten hold approximately 11%. V trimming: 4 bases; J trimming: 2 bases; junction bases outside the gene matches: 4. The germline gives CDR1 SGHRS, CDR2 YFSETQ. This CDR3 region has 14 residues. This rearrangement joins TRBV5-1 to TRBJ2-7, with 9 bases identical to TRBD1. Sequences were obtained from PBMCs. The origin of this receptor is a man aged 50 or older in good health and CMV-seropositive. CDR3 amino acids: CASSTRTGAYEQYF. As DNA, the CDR3 is TGCGCCAGCAGCACCCGGACAGGGGCCTACGAGCAGTACTTC.